The 8 T cell receptor beta chains below all came from one sample that was sequenced in a study of regulatory T cells in long-lasting Graves disease. The time point here: newly diagnosed GD, antithyroid drugs for less than 3 months. PBMC RNA was the source of the TCR library. Construction of TCR beta libraries relied on iRepertoire HTBI primers and on Arm-PCR targeting CDR3 regions. MiXCR was run by TCRdb on the multiplex PCR reads, yielding one entry per CDR3 protein. The sample records 500,000 or so distinct CDR3 sequences, about 16% being singletons. Separately, the same data were catalogued under a study of T cells in Graves' hyperthyroidism and ophthalmopathy.

Sequencing used peripheral blood mononuclear cells (PBMCs), obtained at new diagnosis, from a patient treated with antithyroid drugs. These receptors were collected from a man in his forties with Graves disease.

V is TRBV4-2 and J is TRBJ2-1, with D perhaps matching TRBD2 (5 bases). Germline-derived CDR1 and CDR2 are LGHNA and YNFKEQ. The CDR3 runs to 16 residues. V was shortened by 1 base and J by 2 bases, with 12 bases between the two germline ends. CDR3 nucleotides: TGTGCCAGCAGCCAAGCGGCTAGCCGAACCTACAATGAGCAGTTCTTC. As protein: CASSQAASRTYNEQFF.

About this clonotype itself: A far larger clone differs by one base, so this is likely a read error. The rearrangement joins TRBV7-9 to TRBJ1-2, with TRBD1 matching over 7 bases. This CDR3 is built from 13 residues. V gave up 5 bases and J gave up 4 bases; unmatched junction bases: 4. Germline CDR1 is SEHNR and CDR2 is FQNEAQ (reference sequence). The CDR3 DNA sequence: TGTGCCAGCAGCCAGGGGGGCGGCTATGGCTACACCTTC. Protein sequence: CASSQGGGYGYTF.

The chain has TRBV6-1 and TRBJ2-7, with TRBD1 matching over 8 bases. The CDR3 is 12 residues long. CDR1 is MNHNS and CDR2 is SASEGT in the germline V gene. V dropped 6 bases and J dropped 6; count of bases not matched to a gene: 4. As DNA, the CDR3 is TGTGCCAGCAGCCGGACAGGGCTCGAGCAGTACTTC. Translation gives CASSRTGLEQYF.

About this clonotype: At one end the junction does not follow the germline gene, possibly because of a read error. The chain couples TRBV27 to TRBJ2-7; D is perhaps TRBD2 (5 bases). The CDR3 totals 13 residues. The V gene's germline CDR1 is MNHEY and CDR2 SMNVEV (reference sequence). CDR3 sequence (DNA): TGTGCCAGCAGTTTATTTGGGAGCTACGAGCAGTGCTTC. Protein: CASSLFGSYEQCF.

The sample holds many counts of this clonotype. J is TRBJ2-5 and V is TRBV28; 10 bases map to TRBD2. Per the germline V gene, CDR1 is MDHEN and CDR2 is SYDVKM. Losses at the gene ends were 5 bases for V and 5 bases for J; bases not matched to a gene: 8. There are 15 residues in the CDR3. The CDR3 sequence: CASSRLAGGRETQYF. Here the CDR3 DNA reads TGTGCCAGCAGTAGGTTAGCGGGAGGACGGGAGACCCAGTACTTC.

V is TRBV15 and J is TRBJ1-5; D call uncertain. This CDR3 comprises 17 residues. The germline gives CDR1 LNHNV, CDR2 YYDKDF (reference sequence). The V and J ends lost 0 bases and 0 bases respectively, with 12 bases between them. The CDR3 here is CATSRDRWEDSNQPQHF. In nucleotides, the CDR3 is TGTGCCACCAGCAGAGATCGGTGGGAGGATAGCAATCAGCCCCAGCATTTT.

V is TRBV12-3 or TRBV12-4 and J is TRBJ2-2; 15 bases map to TRBD2. Trimming removed 6 bases from V and 5 bases from J; junction bases left unmatched: 13. This CDR3 spans 19 amino acids. The DNA of the CDR3 is TGTGCCAGCAGCAAGGGACAAGCCGGGACTAGCGGGAGGACCGGGGAGCTGTTTTTT. This gives the protein CASSKGQAGTSGRTGELFF.

This clonotype was picked up many times. The rearrangement uses TRBV28 and TRBJ2-3, with 7 nucleotides matching TRBD2. CDR3 length: 16 residues. V lost 6 bases to trimming and J lost 0 bases; unmatched junction nucleotides: 9. Germline-derived CDR1 and CDR2 are MDHEN and SYDVKM. For the CDR3, the DNA is TGTGCCAGCAGCTCCCCAAGCGGGAAAAGCACAGATACGCAGTATTTT. It translates to CASSSPSGKSTDTQYF.